The clone carrying this TCR beta chain appeared a single time. The antigen is not known. The sample belongs to a study of monozygotic twins with cystic fibrosis. At the level of the study: Libraries were built from 3 to 3.5 micrograms of fragmented DNA using about 16 PCR cycles.

This CDR3 contains 14 residues. V lost 1 base and J lost 5; bases outside the gene matches: 3. Per the germline V gene, CDR1 is MDHEN and CDR2 is SYDVKM. Measured with immunoSEQ multiplex PCR; TCRdb has only the in-frame clones, and not every one. The data contain around 29,000 clones, around four fifths of them seen just once; the ten biggest clones take up approximately 0.93%. Study outcomes and limitations: Co-twins had the most similar V usage for 13 of 16 pairs, J for 8. The repertoire was suggested to be naive-dominated, clonality median roughly 0.0091. Nucleotide-identical clonotype sharing was significantly higher within monozygotic CF twin pairs than between unrelated CF individuals.

The sequence derives from a girl aged 2 to 10 with cystic fibrosis. Sequencing was carried out using blood. The chain uses TRBV28 and TRBJ2-5; 8 bases are a match to TRBD1. DNA of the CDR3: TGTGCCAGCAGTTTATCCAGGGGGCAGGAGACCCAGTACTTC. As protein: CASSLSRGQETQYF.